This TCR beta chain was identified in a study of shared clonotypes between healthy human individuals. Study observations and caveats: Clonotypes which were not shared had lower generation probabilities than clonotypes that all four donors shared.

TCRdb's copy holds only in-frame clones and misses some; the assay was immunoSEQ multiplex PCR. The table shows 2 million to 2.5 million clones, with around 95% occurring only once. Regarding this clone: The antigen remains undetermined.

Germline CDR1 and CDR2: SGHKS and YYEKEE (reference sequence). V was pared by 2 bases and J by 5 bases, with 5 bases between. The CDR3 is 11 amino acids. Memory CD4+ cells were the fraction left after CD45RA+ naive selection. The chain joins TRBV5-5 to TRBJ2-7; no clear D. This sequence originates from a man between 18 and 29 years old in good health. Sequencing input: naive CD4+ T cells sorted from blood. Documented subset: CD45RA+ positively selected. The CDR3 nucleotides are TGTGCCAGCAGCTTTGTTGACGAGCAGTACTTC. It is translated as CASSFVDEQYF.